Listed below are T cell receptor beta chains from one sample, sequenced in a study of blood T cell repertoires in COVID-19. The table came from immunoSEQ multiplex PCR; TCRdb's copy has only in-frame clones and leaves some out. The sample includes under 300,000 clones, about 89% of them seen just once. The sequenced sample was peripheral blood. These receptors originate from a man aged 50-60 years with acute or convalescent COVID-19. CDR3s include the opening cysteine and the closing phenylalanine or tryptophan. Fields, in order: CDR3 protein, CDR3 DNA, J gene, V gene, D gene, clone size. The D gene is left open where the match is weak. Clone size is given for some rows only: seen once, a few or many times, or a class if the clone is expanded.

cdr3_aa: CASSLFRGRNQPQHF
cdr3_nt: TGTGCCAGCAGCCTGTTCAGAGGCCGCAATCAGCCCCAGCATTTT
j_call: TRBJ1-5
v_call: TRBV11-2
d_call: .
clone_size: once

cdr3_aa: CASSPKPMSPSISYEQYF
cdr3_nt: TGTGCCAGCTCACCTAAGCCTATGTCCCCTTCCATCTCCTACGAGCAGTACTTC
j_call: TRBJ2-7
v_call: TRBV18
d_call: .
clone_size: .

cdr3_aa: CASSWGAGADTQYF
cdr3_nt: TGTGCCAGCAGTTGGGGAGCGGGGGCTGATACGCAGTATTTT
j_call: TRBJ2-3
v_call: TRBV6-5
d_call: TRBD2
clone_size: .

cdr3_aa: CASSLLRGGKGYTF
cdr3_nt: TGTGCCAGCAGCTTACTCCGGGGGGGAAAGGGCTACACCTTC
j_call: TRBJ1-2
v_call: TRBV11-2
d_call: .
clone_size: .

cdr3_aa: CASSVAPSTSSAGQETQYF
cdr3_nt: TGTGCCAGCAGCGTAGCTCCGTCAACGAGTTCCGCAGGGCAAGAGACCCAGTACTTC
j_call: TRBJ2-5
v_call: TRBV9
d_call: .
clone_size: .

cdr3_aa: CASSPGTGGYGYTF
cdr3_nt: TGTGCCAGCAGCCCCGGGACAGGGGGCTATGGCTACACCTTC
j_call: TRBJ1-2
v_call: TRBV6-4
d_call: TRBD1
clone_size: .

cdr3_aa: CSVEDLPGGSPDTQYF
cdr3_nt: TGCAGCGTTGAAGATCTGCCAGGGGGAAGCCCCGATACGCAGTATTTT
j_call: TRBJ2-3
v_call: TRBV29-1
d_call: TRBD1
clone_size: .

cdr3_aa: CASSPLRPLQDNYGYTF
cdr3_nt: TGTGCCAGCTCACCACTACGCCCCCTACAGGATAACTATGGCTACACCTTC
j_call: TRBJ1-2
v_call: TRBV18
d_call: .
clone_size: .

cdr3_aa: CASSLSQGEANYGYTF
cdr3_nt: TGTGCCAGTAGTCTTTCACAGGGCGAAGCTAACTATGGCTACACCTTC
j_call: TRBJ1-2
v_call: TRBV19
d_call: .
clone_size: few

cdr3_aa: CASTFTGLNTEAFF
cdr3_nt: TGTGCCAGCACCTTTACAGGGTTGAACACTGAAGCTTTCTTT
j_call: TRBJ1-1
v_call: TRBV3-1/TRBV3-2
d_call: .
clone_size: .

cdr3_aa: CASSYSSGGVYGYTF
cdr3_nt: TGTGCCAGCAGTTACTCGAGTGGGGGCGTCTATGGCTACACCTTC
j_call: TRBJ1-2
v_call: TRBV6-5
d_call: .
clone_size: .

cdr3_aa: CASSYLGTGRRNTEAFF
cdr3_nt: TGTGCCAGTAGCTACTTAGGGACAGGGAGGCGGAACACTGAAGCTTTCTTT
j_call: TRBJ1-1
v_call: TRBV19
d_call: TRBD1
clone_size: once

cdr3_aa: CAWSVLGGHGPGNTIYF
cdr3_nt: TGTGCCTGGAGTGTATTGGGCGGACACGGCCCTGGAAACACCATATATTTT
j_call: TRBJ1-3
v_call: TRBV30
d_call: .
clone_size: .

cdr3_aa: CASSLAETGWETQYF
cdr3_nt: TGTGCCAGCAGCTTAGCGGAGACAGGGTGGGAGACCCAGTACTTC
j_call: TRBJ2-5
v_call: TRBV7-2
d_call: TRBD1
clone_size: .

cdr3_aa: CASSCRDRGGRIQYF
cdr3_nt: TGTGCTAGCAGTTGCCGGGACAGGGGGGGTCGCATTCAGTACTTC
j_call: TRBJ2-4
v_call: TRBV7-7
d_call: TRBD1
clone_size: .

cdr3_aa: CASSIDRSTDTQYF
cdr3_nt: TGTGCCAGTAGTATCGACAGGAGCACAGATACGCAGTATTTT
j_call: TRBJ2-3
v_call: TRBV19
d_call: .
clone_size: once

cdr3_aa: CAWSVQGYNSPLHF
cdr3_nt: TGTGCCTGGAGTGTACAGGGTTATAATTCACCCCTCCACTTT
j_call: TRBJ1-6
v_call: TRBV30
d_call: .
clone_size: .

cdr3_aa: CAISESRRSLNNEQFF
cdr3_nt: TGTGCCATCAGTGAGTCGAGGCGGTCCCTAAACAATGAGCAGTTCTTC
j_call: TRBJ2-1
v_call: TRBV10-3
d_call: .
clone_size: .

cdr3_aa: CASRPEPGQGVYTEAFF
cdr3_nt: TGTGCCAGCAGACCAGAACCTGGACAGGGGGTGTACACTGAAGCTTTCTTT
j_call: TRBJ1-1
v_call: TRBV28
d_call: TRBD1
clone_size: .

cdr3_aa: CASSLAGRSTDTQYF
cdr3_nt: TGTGCCAGCAGCTTAGCGGGGAGGAGCACAGATACGCAGTATTTT
j_call: TRBJ2-3
v_call: TRBV11-3
d_call: .
clone_size: .

cdr3_aa: CASSPVTGQLEQFF
cdr3_nt: TGTGCCAGCAGTCCTGTGACAGGCCAGTTAGAGCAGTTCTTC
j_call: TRBJ2-1
v_call: TRBV6-5
d_call: .
clone_size: .

cdr3_aa: CASSRDSGETQYF
cdr3_nt: TGTGCCAGCAGTCGGGACTCCGGGGAGACCCAGTACTTC
j_call: TRBJ2-5
v_call: TRBV2
d_call: .
clone_size: .

cdr3_aa: CATSSRDRGRGPQHF
cdr3_nt: TGTGCCACCAGCAGCCGGGACAGGGGGCGAGGGCCCCAGCATTTT
j_call: TRBJ1-5
v_call: TRBV15
d_call: TRBD1
clone_size: .

cdr3_aa: CASAGTTGELFF
cdr3_nt: TGTGCCAGCGCGGGGACCACCGGGGAGCTGTTTTTT
j_call: TRBJ2-2
v_call: TRBV6-5
d_call: .
clone_size: .

cdr3_aa: CASSLGRSDGYTF
cdr3_nt: TGTGCCAGCAGCTTGGGGCGGTCTGATGGCTACACCTTC
j_call: TRBJ1-2
v_call: TRBV5-8
d_call: .
clone_size: .

cdr3_aa: CAWSVGRGRNTIYF
cdr3_nt: TGTGCCTGGAGTGTCGGCAGGGGAAGGAACACCATATATTTT
j_call: TRBJ1-3
v_call: TRBV30
d_call: .
clone_size: .

cdr3_aa: CASSFPPNYGYTF
cdr3_nt: TGTGCCAGCAGTTTTCCTCCTAACTATGGCTACACCTTC
j_call: TRBJ1-2
v_call: TRBV12-3/TRBV12-4
d_call: .
clone_size: .

cdr3_aa: CASSLEGQLVTEAFF
cdr3_nt: TGTGCCAGCAGCTTAGAGGGGCAGCTTGTGACTGAAGCTTTCTTT
j_call: TRBJ1-1
v_call: TRBV7-9
d_call: .
clone_size: .

cdr3_aa: CASRGSGIRADTQYF
cdr3_nt: TGTGCCAGCAGGGGAAGCGGGATCCGCGCAGATACGCAGTATTTT
j_call: TRBJ2-3
v_call: TRBV6-5
d_call: TRBD2
clone_size: .

cdr3_aa: CASSGAGTGRYEQYF
cdr3_nt: TGTGCCAGCAGTGGGGCCGGGACAGGGCGCTACGAGCAGTACTTC
j_call: TRBJ2-7
v_call: TRBV2
d_call: TRBD1
clone_size: .

cdr3_aa: CASSSSSGGRGYNEQFF
cdr3_nt: TGTGCCAGCAGCTCATCTAGCGGGGGTAGAGGCTACAATGAGCAGTTCTTC
j_call: TRBJ2-1
v_call: TRBV3-1/TRBV3-2
d_call: TRBD2
clone_size: .

cdr3_aa: CASSLRGFGYTF
cdr3_nt: TGTGCCAGCAGTTTGAGGGGGTTTGGCTACACCTTC
j_call: TRBJ1-2
v_call: TRBV12-3/TRBV12-4
d_call: .
clone_size: .

cdr3_aa: CSVAQGYEQYF
cdr3_nt: TGCAGCGTTGCACAGGGATACGAGCAGTACTTC
j_call: TRBJ2-7
v_call: TRBV29-1
d_call: .
clone_size: .

cdr3_aa: CASSSSRDLADTQYF
cdr3_nt: TGTGCCAGCAGTTCATCTAGAGATTTGGCAGATACGCAGTATTTT
j_call: TRBJ2-3
v_call: TRBV6-5
d_call: .
clone_size: .

cdr3_aa: CASSLWDREAFF
cdr3_nt: TGTGCCAGCAGCTTGTGGGACAGAGAAGCTTTCTTT
j_call: TRBJ1-1
v_call: TRBV7-9
d_call: TRBD1
clone_size: .

cdr3_aa: CASSLGASGEQIYEQYF
cdr3_nt: TGCGCCAGCAGCTTGGGGGCTAGCGGGGAGCAGATCTACGAGCAGTACTTC
j_call: TRBJ2-7
v_call: TRBV5-1
d_call: TRBD2
clone_size: once

cdr3_aa: CASSEGGRGFDETQYF
cdr3_nt: TGTGCCAGCAGTGAAGGGGGCAGGGGATTTGACGAGACCCAGTACTTC
j_call: TRBJ2-5
v_call: TRBV25-1
d_call: .
clone_size: .

cdr3_aa: CASSPSGTGITEAFF
cdr3_nt: TGTGCCAGCAGCCCCTCCGGGACAGGGATAACTGAAGCTTTCTTT
j_call: TRBJ1-1
v_call: TRBV9
d_call: TRBD1
clone_size: .

cdr3_aa: CSVEKGAGNTIYF
cdr3_nt: TGCAGCGTTGAAAAGGGAGCTGGAAACACCATATATTTT
j_call: TRBJ1-3
v_call: TRBV29-1
d_call: .
clone_size: .

cdr3_aa: CASSLRYGYTF
cdr3_nt: TGTGCCAGCAGCTTGCGCTATGGCTACACCTTC
j_call: TRBJ1-2
v_call: TRBV7-2
d_call: .
clone_size: once

cdr3_aa: CASTDWGGGTEAFF
cdr3_nt: TGTGCCAGCACGGACTGGGGGGGCGGCACTGAAGCTTTCTTT
j_call: TRBJ1-1
v_call: TRBV2
d_call: .
clone_size: .

cdr3_aa: CSARPPTGADTGELFF
cdr3_nt: TGCAGCGCCCGCCCACCGACAGGGGCCGACACCGGGGAGCTGTTTTTT
j_call: TRBJ2-2
v_call: TRBV29-1
d_call: TRBD1
clone_size: .

cdr3_aa: CASSRTGGDPSYEQYF
cdr3_nt: TGTGCCAGTAGTAGGACAGGGGGCGACCCCTCCTACGAGCAGTACTTC
j_call: TRBJ2-7
v_call: TRBV19
d_call: TRBD1
clone_size: .

cdr3_aa: CASRPQGNPYNEQFF
cdr3_nt: TGTGCCAGCAGACCACAGGGAAACCCCTACAATGAGCAGTTCTTC
j_call: TRBJ2-1
v_call: TRBV14
d_call: .
clone_size: .

cdr3_aa: CASSLQFFTNTGELFF
cdr3_nt: TGTGCCAGCAGTTTGCAGTTTTTTACGAACACCGGGGAGCTGTTTTTT
j_call: TRBJ2-2
v_call: TRBV6-2/TRBV6-3
d_call: .
clone_size: .

cdr3_aa: CAWTYRGGFSPLHF
cdr3_nt: TGTGCCTGGACGTATCGGGGGGGGTTTTCACCCCTCCACTTT
j_call: TRBJ1-6
v_call: TRBV30
d_call: .
clone_size: .

cdr3_aa: CASSPPRNEQFF
cdr3_nt: TGTGCCAGCTCACCCCCCCGCAATGAGCAGTTCTTC
j_call: TRBJ2-1
v_call: TRBV18
d_call: .
clone_size: .

cdr3_aa: CASGTGTKNIQYF
cdr3_nt: TGTGCCAGCGGGACAGGAACCAAAAACATTCAGTACTTC
j_call: TRBJ2-4
v_call: TRBV12-3/TRBV12-4
d_call: TRBD1
clone_size: .

cdr3_aa: CASTALAGGLVTGELFF
cdr3_nt: TGTGCCTCAACAGCCCTAGCGGGGGGGCTGGTCACCGGGGAGCTGTTTTTT
j_call: TRBJ2-2
v_call: TRBV27
d_call: TRBD2
clone_size: .

cdr3_aa: CASSIYRGLESNQPQHF
cdr3_nt: TGTGCCAGTAGTATCTACAGGGGCCTCGAAAGCAATCAGCCCCAGCATTTT
j_call: TRBJ1-5
v_call: TRBV19
d_call: TRBD1
clone_size: .

cdr3_aa: CASSPPGLEGNTQYF
cdr3_nt: TGTGCCAGCTCACCACCGGGACTAGAGGGGAATACGCAGTATTTT
j_call: TRBJ2-3
v_call: TRBV18
d_call: TRBD2
clone_size: .

cdr3_aa: CASSFYRDSGNTIYF
cdr3_nt: TGTGCCAGCAGCTTCTACAGGGACTCTGGAAACACCATATATTTT
j_call: TRBJ1-3
v_call: TRBV7-9
d_call: .
clone_size: .

cdr3_aa: CASSPMTGNSPLHF
cdr3_nt: TGTGCCAGCAGCCCAATGACAGGGAATTCACCCCTCCACTTT
j_call: TRBJ1-6
v_call: TRBV9
d_call: TRBD1
clone_size: .

cdr3_aa: CASSLVSGSTGELFF
cdr3_nt: TGTGCCAGCAGCTTGGTTTCAGGGTCCACCGGGGAGCTGTTTTTT
j_call: TRBJ2-2
v_call: TRBV5-8
d_call: .
clone_size: .